This T cell receptor (beta chain) was captured in a study of shared clonotypes between healthy human individuals. Study-wide context: For every donor, three CD4 naive, three CD4 memory, two CD8 naive and one CD8 memory plates were used. Study conclusions and caveats: In this cohort, only blood was sampled, and tissue repertoires likely differ. The low donor count limited represented genetic and exposure-history diversity.

Germline-derived CDR1 and CDR2 are SGHRS and YFSETQ. J gave up 13 bases and V 4 bases, and 12 bases lay outside the gene matches. CDR3 length equals 13 residues. Repertoires were generated with immunoSEQ multiplex PCR, while TCRdb's copy carries only in-frame clones and drops some. The sample lists approximately 1.5 million clones; 97% to 99% were seen once. Regarding this clone: Its cognate antigen is unknown.

The chain links TRBV5-1 to TRBJ2-5; TRBD1 agrees at 8 bases. The TCR comes from a man under 40 in good health. The sample was naive CD4+ T cells sorted from blood. The subset denotes: CD45RA+ positively selected. CDR3 sequence (DNA): TGCGCCAGCAGCATAGATCCGGGACAGGAAATGTACTTC. Its protein product is CASSIDPGQEMYF.